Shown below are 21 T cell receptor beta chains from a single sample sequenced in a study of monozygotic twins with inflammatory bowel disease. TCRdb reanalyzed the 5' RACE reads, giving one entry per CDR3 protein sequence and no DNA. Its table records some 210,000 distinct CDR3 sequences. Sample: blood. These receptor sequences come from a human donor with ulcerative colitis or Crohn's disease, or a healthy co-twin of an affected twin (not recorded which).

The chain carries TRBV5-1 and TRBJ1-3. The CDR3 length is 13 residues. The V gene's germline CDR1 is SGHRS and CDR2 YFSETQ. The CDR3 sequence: CASKGTTGNTIYF.

The CDR3 region is CASSSGENTGELFF. The chain combines TRBV7-9 with TRBJ2-2; TCRdb designates TRBD1, a call that cannot be tested without DNA. The germline CDR1 and CDR2 sequences are SEHNR and FQNEAQ (reference sequence). The CDR3 runs 14 residues.

The chain's CDR3 is CATSGGMADTQYF. The V gene is TRBV24-1, the J gene TRBJ2-3; the TCRdb call, TRBD1, lacks DNA for checking. The CDR3 is made up of 13 amino acids. Germline loops: CDR1 KGHDR, CDR2 SFDVKD.

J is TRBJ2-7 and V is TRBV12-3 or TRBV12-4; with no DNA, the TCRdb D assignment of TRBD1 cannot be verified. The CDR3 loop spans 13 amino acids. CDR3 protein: CASSWDTLAEQYF.

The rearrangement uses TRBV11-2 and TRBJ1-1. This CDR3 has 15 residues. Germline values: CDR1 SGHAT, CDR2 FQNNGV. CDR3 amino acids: CASSLKTSKNTEAFF.

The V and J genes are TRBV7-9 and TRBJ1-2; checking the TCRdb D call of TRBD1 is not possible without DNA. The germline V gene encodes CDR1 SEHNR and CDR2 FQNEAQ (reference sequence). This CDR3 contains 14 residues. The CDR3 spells CASSPGDRGRGYTF. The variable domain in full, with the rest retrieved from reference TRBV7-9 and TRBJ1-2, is DTGVSQNPRHKITKRGQNVTFRCDPISEHNRLYWYRQTLGQGPEFLTYFQNEAQLEKSRLLSDRFSAERPKGSFSTLEIQRTEQGDSAMYLCASSPGDRGRGYTFGSGTRLTVV.

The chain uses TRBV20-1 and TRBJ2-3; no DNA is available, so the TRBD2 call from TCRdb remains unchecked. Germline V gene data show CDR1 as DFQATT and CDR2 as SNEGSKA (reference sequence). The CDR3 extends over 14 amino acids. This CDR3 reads CSASLAGVADTQYF.

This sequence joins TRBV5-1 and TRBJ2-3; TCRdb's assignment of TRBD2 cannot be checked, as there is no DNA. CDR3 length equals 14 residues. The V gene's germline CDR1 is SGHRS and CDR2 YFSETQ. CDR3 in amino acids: CASSNSGGTDTQYF.

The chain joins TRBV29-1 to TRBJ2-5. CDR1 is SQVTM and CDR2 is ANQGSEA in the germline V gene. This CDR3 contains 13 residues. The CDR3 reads CSVGGRLQETQYF.

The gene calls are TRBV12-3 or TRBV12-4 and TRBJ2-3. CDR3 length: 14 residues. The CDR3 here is CASSLAGDTDTQYF.

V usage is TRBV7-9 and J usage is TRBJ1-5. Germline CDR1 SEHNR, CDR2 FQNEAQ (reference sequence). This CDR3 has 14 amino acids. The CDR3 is CASNRDSAVGPQHF.

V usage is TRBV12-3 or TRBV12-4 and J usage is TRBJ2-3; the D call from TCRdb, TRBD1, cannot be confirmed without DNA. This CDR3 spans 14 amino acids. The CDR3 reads CASRLNRGTDTQYF.

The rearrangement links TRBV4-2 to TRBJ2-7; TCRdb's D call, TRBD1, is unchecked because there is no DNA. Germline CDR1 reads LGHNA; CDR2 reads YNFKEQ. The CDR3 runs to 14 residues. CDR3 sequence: CASSPQGIDYEQYF.

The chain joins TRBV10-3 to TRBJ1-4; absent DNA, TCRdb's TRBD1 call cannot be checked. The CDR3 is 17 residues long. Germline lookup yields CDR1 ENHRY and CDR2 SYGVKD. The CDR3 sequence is CASRGHRGRRGNEKLFF.

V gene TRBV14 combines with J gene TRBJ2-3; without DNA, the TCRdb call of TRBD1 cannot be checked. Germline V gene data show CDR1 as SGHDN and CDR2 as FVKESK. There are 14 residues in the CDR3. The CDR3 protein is CASSLRTVPDTQYF.

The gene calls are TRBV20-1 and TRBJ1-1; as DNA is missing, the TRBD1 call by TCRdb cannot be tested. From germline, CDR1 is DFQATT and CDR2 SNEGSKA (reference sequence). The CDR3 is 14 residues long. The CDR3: CSARGQGGNTEAFF.

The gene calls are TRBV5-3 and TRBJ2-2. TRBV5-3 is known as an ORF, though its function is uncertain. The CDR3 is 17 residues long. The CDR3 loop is CASQQRPEVTNTGELFF.

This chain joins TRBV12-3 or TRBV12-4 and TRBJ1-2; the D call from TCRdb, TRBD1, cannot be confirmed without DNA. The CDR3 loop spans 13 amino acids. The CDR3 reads CASRDSANYGYTF.

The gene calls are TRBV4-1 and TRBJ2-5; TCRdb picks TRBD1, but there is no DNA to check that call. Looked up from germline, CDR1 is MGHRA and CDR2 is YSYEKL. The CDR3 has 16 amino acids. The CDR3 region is CASSRLPGVVQETQYF.

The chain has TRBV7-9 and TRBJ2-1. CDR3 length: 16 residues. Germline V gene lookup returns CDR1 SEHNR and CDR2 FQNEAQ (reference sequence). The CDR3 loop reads CASSPTWESSYNEQFF.

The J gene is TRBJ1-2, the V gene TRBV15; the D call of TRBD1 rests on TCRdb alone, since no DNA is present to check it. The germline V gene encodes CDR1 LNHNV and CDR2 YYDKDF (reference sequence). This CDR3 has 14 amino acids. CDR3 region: CATSSQRGKDGYTF.